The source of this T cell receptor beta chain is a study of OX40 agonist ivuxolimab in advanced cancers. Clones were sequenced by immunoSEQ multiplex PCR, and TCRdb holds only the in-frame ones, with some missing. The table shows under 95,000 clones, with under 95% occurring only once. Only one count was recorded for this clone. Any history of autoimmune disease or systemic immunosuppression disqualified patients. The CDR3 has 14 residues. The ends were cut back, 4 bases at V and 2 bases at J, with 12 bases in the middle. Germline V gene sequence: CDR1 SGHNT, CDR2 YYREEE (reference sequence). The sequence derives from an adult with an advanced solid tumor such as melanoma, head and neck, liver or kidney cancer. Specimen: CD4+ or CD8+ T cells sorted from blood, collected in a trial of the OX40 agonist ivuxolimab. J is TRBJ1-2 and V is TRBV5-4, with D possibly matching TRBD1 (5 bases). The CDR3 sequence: CASSPDAGNYGYTF. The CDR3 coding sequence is TGTGCCAGCAGCCCCGATGCAGGGAACTATGGCTACACCTTC.